This passage covers 28 T cell receptor beta chains from one sample sequenced in a study of CD8+ T cells in alopecia areata (dated by TCRdb to the late 2010s). The time point label, as the study defines it: baseline before oral tofacitinib. Receptor amplification or capture employed the immunoSEQ multiplex PCR assay. RNA was extracted from all samples and reverse transcribed into cDNA as template for TCR sequencing. TCRdb took over this immuneACCESS table, retaining in-frame rearrangements with V and J assigned. Such tables are incomplete; in checked studies, under half of the missing clones stem from an unresolved V gene, and the remainder is unexplained. The sample profile shows under 300,000 clones; approximately 61% of them were found once. Together, the top ten hold approximately 1.2% of the sample. Specimen: CD4+ T cells sorted from blood, collected at week 0. The receptors shown here come from a human donor with alopecia areata.

This chain connects TRBV9 to TRBJ1-2; D is unclear. V was pared by 0 bases and J by 2 bases, with 5 bases between. The CDR3 length is 13 residues. Germline V lookup: CDR1 SGDLS, CDR2 YYNGEE. CDR3 protein: CASSVEQNYGYTF. The CDR3 region has the DNA TGTGCCAGCAGCGTAGAACAGAACTATGGCTACACCTTC.

The chain is built from TRBV29-1 and TRBJ2-6; 8 bases line up with TRBD1. The CDR3 sequence is 14 residues long. V trimming: 8 bases; J trimming: 3 bases; junction bases outside the gene matches: 6. The germline gives CDR1 SQVTM, CDR2 ANQGSEA. CDR3 amino acids: CSCSTGVGANVLTF. DNA for the CDR3: TGCAGCTGCTCGACAGGGGTTGGGGCCAACGTCCTGACTTTC.

The chain uses TRBV7-9 and TRBJ2-4, with D possibly matching TRBD2 (5 bases). This CDR3 is 17 amino acids long. Trimming took off 6 bases at V and 6 bases at J, with 24 bases between the two ends. Germline V gene data show CDR1 as SEHNR and CDR2 as FQNEAQ (reference sequence). CDR3 bases: TGTGCCAGCAGACCGACGGGGAAAAAAGAGAAGTTAAACATTCAGTACTTC. Its protein is CASRPTGKKEKLNIQYF.

The genes are TRBV13 and TRBJ2-2, with TRBD2 matching over 11 bases. CDR3 length: 16 amino acids. V gave up 6 bases and J gave up 2 bases; unmatched junction bases: 5. From germline, CDR1 is PRHDT and CDR2 FYEKMQ (reference sequence). CDR3: CASRRTSGPNTGELFF. The CDR3 DNA reads TGTGCCAGCAGAAGGACTAGCGGGCCAAACACCGGGGAGCTGTTTTTT.

The chain recombines TRBV6-5 with TRBJ1-2, with 8 bases identical to TRBD1. The CDR3 covers 16 residues. Losses at the gene ends were 0 bases for V and 0 bases for J; bases not matched to a gene: 3. CDR1 MNHEY and CDR2 SVGAGI come from the germline V gene. In DNA, the CDR3 is TGTGCCAGCAGTTACTCTGAGGACAGGGCTAACTATGGCTACACCTTC. It codes for CASSYSEDRANYGYTF.

This sequence joins TRBV5-6 and TRBJ2-5, with D unclear. CDR1 SGHDT and CDR2 YYEEEE come from the germline V gene. The length of the CDR3 is 11 residues. With 4 bases removed from V and 4 bases from J, the gap between germline ends came to 5 bases. Here the CDR3 reads CASSTVETQYF. Here the CDR3 DNA reads TGTGCCAGCAGCACCGTAGAGACCCAGTACTTC.

This clone was detected only a few times. This chain uses TRBV29-1 with TRBJ1-3, with unresolved D. The germline V and J ends were trimmed by 6 bases and 8 bases, with 11 bases remaining between them. Germline CDR1 SQVTM, CDR2 ANQGSEA. The CDR3 has 11 residues. The CDR3: CSVRTVDTIYF. In DNA, the CDR3 is TGCAGCGTCCGGACGGTGGACACCATATATTTT.

The CDR3 loop is CASSQDLPHETQYF. CDR3 in DNA: TGCGCCAGCAGCCAAGATCTACCCCACGAGACCCAGTACTTC. This rearrangement joins TRBV4-3 to TRBJ2-5, with D uncertain. Trimming removed 0 bases at V and 5 bases at J, with 10 bases between. This CDR3 spans 14 amino acids. The germline gives CDR1 LGHNA, CDR2 YSLEER.

V and J are TRBV6-1 and TRBJ2-2; 8 nucleotides agree with TRBD1. The CDR3 loop spans 15 amino acids. CDR1 MNHNS and CDR2 SASEGT come from the germline V gene. V was pared by 5 bases and J by 4 bases, with 6 bases of the junction left unmatched. The CDR3 coding sequence is TGTGCCAGCAGTCACCAGGGGGCCGGCACCGGGGAGCTGTTTTTT. The encoded protein is CASSHQGAGTGELFF.

The chain has TRBV5-4 and TRBJ1-1; TRBD1 aligns across 9 bases. V lost 3 bases, J lost 7 bases, and 4 bases stayed unmatched. Germline V lookup: CDR1 SGHNT, CDR2 YYREEE (reference sequence). This CDR3 spans 13 amino acids. CDR3 sequence reads: CASSWNRGREAFF. The DNA for the CDR3 is TGTGCCAGCAGCTGGAACAGGGGGCGTGAAGCTTTCTTT.

This chain connects TRBV6-6 to TRBJ1-6; no reliable D call. This CDR3 is 13 amino acids long. The ends were cut back, 7 bases at V and 7 bases at J, with 11 bases in the middle. CDR1 and CDR2 from the germline V gene are MNHNY and SVGAGI (reference sequence). Here the CDR3 DNA reads TGTGCCAGCAAAGAGGCAGGAAATTCACCCCTCCACTTT. Translated: CASKEAGNSPLHF.

The chain carries TRBV9 and TRBJ2-3; D not certain. Germline loops: CDR1 SGDLS, CDR2 YYNGEE. Trimming removed 1 base from V and 1 base from J, with 7 bases in between. The CDR3 is 14 residues long. CDR3 loop: CASSVNSGTDTQYF. DNA for the CDR3: TGTGCCAGCAGCGTAAACAGCGGCACAGATACGCAGTATTTT. Full variable domain (outside the CDR3, taken from reference TRBV9 and TRBJ2-3): DSGVTQTPKHLITATGQRVTLRCSPRSGDLSVYWYQQSLDQGLQFLIQYYNGEERAKGNILERFSAQQFPDLHSELNLSSLELGDSALYFCASSVNSGTDTQYFGPGTRLTVL.

The rearrangement joins TRBV5-1 to TRBJ2-3, with unresolved D. V lost 2 bases and J lost 2, with 6 bases in between. CDR3 size: 13 residues. CDR1 SGHRS and CDR2 YFSETQ come from the germline V gene. The CDR3 here is CASSFRPTDTQYF. CDR3 DNA: TGCGCCAGCAGCTTTAGGCCCACAGATACGCAGTATTTT. Variable domain in full (rest from reference TRBV5-1 and TRBJ2-3): KAGVTQTPRYLIKTRGQQVTLSCSPISGHRSVSWYQQTPGQGLQFLFEYFSETQRNKGNFPGRFSGRQFSNSRSEMNVSTLELGDSALYLCASSFRPTDTQYFGPGTRLTVL.

J is TRBJ2-5 and V is TRBV5-1; a possible D gene is TRBD2 (5 bases). Germline CDR1 and CDR2: SGHRS and YFSETQ. V was shortened by 4 bases and J by 3 bases, with 7 bases between the two germline ends. The CDR3 is made up of 12 amino acids. DNA of the CDR3: TGCGCCAGCAGCATGGAGGAAGAGACCCAGTACTTC. Translation: CASSMEEETQYF.

A note on this clone: The sample has other DNA sequences that encode this CDR3 too. J is TRBJ2-7 and V is TRBV7-2; D remains unclear. Trimming took off 1 base at V and 3 bases at J, with 7 bases between the two ends. Germline CDR1 SGHTA, CDR2 FQGNSA. The CDR3 runs 13 residues. In DNA, the CDR3 is TGTGCCAGCAGCTTAGTAGTGGGCTACGAGCAGTACTTC. As protein: CASSLVVGYEQYF.

This clone showed up just a few times. V is TRBV4-3 and J is TRBJ2-3, with D perhaps TRBD1 (5 bases). CDR1 LGHNA and CDR2 YSLEER come from the germline V gene. The CDR3 covers 15 residues. Trimming stripped 4 bases from V and 0 bases from J, with 11 bases between. CDR3 amino acids: CASSPRGPSTDTQYF. DNA for the CDR3: TGCGCCAGCAGCCCTAGGGGCCCTAGCACAGATACGCAGTATTTT.

For this clone: The same CDR3 can be traced to other DNA sequences in this sample. The V call is TRBV29-1, the J call TRBJ2-5; D perhaps matches TRBD1 (5 bases). This CDR3 is built from 12 residues. Trimming left V 3 bases short and J 1 base short, with 6 bases between. The germline CDR1 and CDR2 sequences are SQVTM and ANQGSEA. The CDR3, as DNA: TGCAGCGTTGATACAGGCCAAGAGACCCAGTACTTC. As protein: CSVDTGQETQYF.

The V and J genes are TRBV29-1 and TRBJ1-1; 7 positions match TRBD1. The CDR3 is 13 residues long. Trimming took 4 bases from V and 5 from J; bases not matched to a gene: 7. Germline V gene sequence: CDR1 SQVTM, CDR2 ANQGSEA. CDR3 region: CSVAVGRGTEAFF. CDR3 coding DNA: TGCAGCGTTGCAGTCGGCAGGGGGACTGAAGCTTTCTTT.

Concerning this clone: Other DNA variants within this sample encode the same CDR3. V and J are TRBV29-1 and TRBJ2-6, with D unresolved. This CDR3 has 12 amino acids. Per germline, CDR1 SQVTM and CDR2 ANQGSEA. V was shortened by 3 bases and J by 4 bases, with 4 bases between the two germline ends. CDR3 nucleotide sequence: TGCAGCGTTGATTCGGGGGCCAACGTCCTGACTTTC. Protein sequence: CSVDSGANVLTF.

The V gene is TRBV29-1, the J gene TRBJ1-2; the D gene is possibly TRBD1 (5 bases). From germline, CDR1 is SQVTM and CDR2 ANQGSEA. The CDR3 runs to 13 residues. V was pared by 6 bases and J by 7 bases, with 18 bases between. The DNA of the CDR3 is TGCAGCGTCAACCGGGACCGGGATTTTGGCTACACCTTC. Translated: CSVNRDRDFGYTF.

The J gene is TRBJ2-1, the V gene TRBV5-1, with a tentative D call TRBD1 (7 bases). V lost 6 bases and J 7 bases, leaving 17 bases between the germline ends. In germline, CDR1 is SGHRS, CDR2 YFSETQ. The CDR3 is 14 amino acids. This CDR3 reads CASTRDSVRNEQFF. CDR3 nucleotides: TGCGCCAGCACGCGGGACAGCGTGAGGAATGAGCAGTTCTTC.

The rearrangement links TRBV9 to TRBJ2-5; 7 nucleotides match TRBD2. CDR1 is SGDLS, CDR2 YYNGEE, per germline. The ends lost 4 bases at V and 1 base at J; junction bases unmatched: 10. The CDR3 covers 16 residues. CDR3 bases: TGTGCCAGCAGCCCCCGTGGGCTAGCGGCCCAAGAGACCCAGTACTTC. Its protein is CASSPRGLAAQETQYF.

As to this clone: Other nucleotide sequences from this sample produce the same CDR3. V and J are TRBV30 and TRBJ1-6; 9 bases fit TRBD1. CDR1 is GTSNPN and CDR2 is SVGIG in the germline V gene (reference sequence). J lost 9 bases, V lost 8 bases, and 14 bases had no gene match. This CDR3 is built from 15 residues. As DNA, the CDR3 is TGTGCCGGGAAAAGTACAGGGGGCATTGGTTCACCCCTCCACTTT. It codes for CAGKSTGGIGSPLHF.

The chain has TRBV30 and TRBJ2-5; D may be TRBD2 (6 bases). CDR3 length: 13 residues. V dropped 3 bases and J dropped 3 bases, with 11 bases sitting between them. The germline CDR1 and CDR2 sequences are GTSNPN and SVGIG (reference sequence). CDR3: CAWSGTLKETQYF. CDR3 sequence (DNA): TGTGCCTGGAGCGGGACTCTAAAAGAGACCCAGTACTTC.

This chain links TRBV29-1 with TRBJ2-3; D unresolved. V was clipped by 3 bases and J by 0 bases, with 4 bases between them. The CDR3 contains 12 residues. The germline CDR1 and CDR2 sequences are SQVTM and ANQGSEA. In DNA, the CDR3 is TGCAGCGTTGACGTCAGCACAGATACGCAGTATTTT. Translated: CSVDVSTDTQYF.

The chain has TRBV11-2 and TRBJ2-2; D might be TRBD1 (5 bases). Germline lookup yields CDR1 SGHAT and CDR2 FQNNGV. The V end lost 8 bases, the J end lost 7 bases, and 20 bases lay between the germline ends. The length of the CDR3 is 15 residues. CDR3 in amino acids: CASGHVQGKGGELFF. The DNA for the CDR3 is TGTGCCAGCGGCCACGTGCAGGGAAAGGGCGGGGAGCTGTTTTTT.

V and J are TRBV30 and TRBJ1-1; tentative D call: TRBD1 (5 bases). The germline V gene encodes CDR1 GTSNPN and CDR2 SVGIG (reference sequence). Trimming took off 2 bases at V and 3 bases at J, with 16 bases between the two ends. The length of the CDR3 is 15 residues. The CDR3 here is CAWSYRARGDTEAFF. CDR3 DNA sequence: TGTGCCTGGAGTTATCGAGCCCGGGGGGACACTGAAGCTTTCTTT.

The rearrangement uses TRBV7-2 and TRBJ1-2; no clear D gene. Trimming removed 1 base from V and 4 bases from J, with 10 bases in between. Germline values: CDR1 SGHTA, CDR2 FQGNSA. This CDR3 is 14 amino acids long. This chain's CDR3 is CASSLGQPGYGYTF. The CDR3 coding sequence is TGTGCCAGCAGCTTAGGGCAGCCAGGCTATGGCTACACCTTC.